This TCR beta chain was identified in a study of beta chain features in type 1 diabetes. Looking at the study overall: There was similarity between patients and healthy donors in age, gender and cell yields. Over all samples combined, over 85,000,000 sorted cells were examined. The study's findings and limits: Across patients, naive, central memory and Treg TCRB repertoires exhibited apparently greater similarity than was observed across healthy donors.

With regard to this clone: No antigen is known for it.

The isolated RNA, all of it, was reverse transcribed, so expressed TCRB transcripts were what got sequenced. Assay: immunoSEQ multiplex PCR; the TCRdb copy retains only in-frame clones and omits some. This table has hundreds of thousands of clones, approximately 70% appearing once. V was pared by 7 bases and J by 4 bases, with 4 bases of the junction left unmatched. The germline CDR1 and CDR2 sequences are LNHDA and SQIVND (reference sequence). The CDR3 extends over 13 amino acids. Input material: naive CD4+ T cells from blood. The sequence derives from a man aged 25 to 40 in good health. V gene TRBV19 combines with J gene TRBJ1-2, with 9 bases aligning to TRBD1. The CDR3: CASTATGGYGYTF. CDR3 DNA sequence: TGTGCCAGTACCGCGACAGGGGGCTATGGCTACACCTTC. Combining the CDR3 with reference TRBV19 and TRBJ1-2 gives the whole variable domain DGGITQSPKYLFRKEGQNVTLSCEQNLNHDAMYWYRQDPGQGLRLIYYSQIVNDFQKGDIAEGYSVSREKKESFPLTVTSAQKNPTAFYLCASTATGGYGYTFGSGTRLTVV.